This TCR beta chain was recovered during a study of cytomegalovirus exposure and HLA in healthy donors. This PCR relied on a set of 60 Vbeta primers and 13 Jbeta primers. The protocol was immunoSEQ multiplex PCR, while the TCRdb copy is restricted to in-frame clones and leaves out a portion. The sample includes 150,000 to 200,000 clones, 75% to 90% of them seen just once. This CDR3 comprises 18 residues. After removal of 1 base from V and 4 bases from J, the junction contained 9 bases not matched to a gene. Germline lookup yields CDR1 SEHNR and CDR2 FQNEAQ (reference sequence). The V and J genes are TRBV7-9 and TRBJ2-6, with 8 bases fitting TRBD1. Sequenced material: PBMCs. This TCR was sampled from a boy between 10 and 17 years old in good health and CMV-seronegative. CDR3 coding DNA: TGTGCCAGCAGCTTAGGGACAGGGTATAACAGGGGGGCCAACGTCCTGACTTTC. Amino acids: CASSLGTGYNRGANVLTF.